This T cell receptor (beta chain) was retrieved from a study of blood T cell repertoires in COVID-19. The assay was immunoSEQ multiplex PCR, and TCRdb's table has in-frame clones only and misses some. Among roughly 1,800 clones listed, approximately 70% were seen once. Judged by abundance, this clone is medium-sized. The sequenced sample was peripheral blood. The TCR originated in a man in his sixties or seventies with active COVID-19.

This CDR3 reads CASIPQGVRDYGYTF. CDR3 bases: TGTGCCAGCATTCCACAGGGGGTGAGAGACTATGGCTACACCTTC. This chain uses TRBV6-5 with TRBJ1-2, with 8 bases fitting TRBD1. This CDR3 spans 15 amino acids. After removal of 7 bases from V and 3 bases from J, the junction contained 10 bases not matched to a gene. Germline values: CDR1 MNHEY, CDR2 SVGAGI.